These 30 T cell receptor beta chains were sequenced from one sample in a study of early T cells in non-severe SARS-CoV-2 infection. TCRdb processed the 5' RACE reads anew with MiXCR; each CDR3 protein has one entry. The repertoire consists of approximately 64,000 distinct CDR3 sequences, with just over 20% occurring once and the leading ten covering about 15%. This specimen consisted of whole blood, obtained at baseline. All receptors come from an adult who was a healthcare worker with PCR-confirmed SARS-CoV-2 infection or an uninfected control (not recorded which).

This chain uses TRBV7-2 with TRBJ1-5; D is unresolved. CDR1 SGHTA and CDR2 FQGNSA come from the germline V gene. This CDR3 region has 13 residues. Trimming removed 2 bases at V and 13 bases at J, with 15 bases between. In DNA form, the CDR3 reads TGTGCCAGCAGCTTACTGCCGCGGTTCGGACAGCATTTT. Its protein is CASSLLPRFGQHF.

This chain connects TRBV3-1 to TRBJ1-2; no reliable D call. The V end was cut by 6 bases, the J end by 4 bases, with 15 bases between. The CDR3 runs to 14 residues. Germline V CDR1 and CDR2: LGHDT, YNNKEL (reference sequence). CDR3 coding DNA: TGTGCCAGCAGTACGGTAGACGGAGGCTATGGCTACACCTTC. This codes for CASSTVDGGYGYTF.

Only a few counts were recorded for this clonotype. The chain uses TRBV10-1 and TRBJ2-3; perhaps TRBD2 as D (6 bases). The V gene lost 2 bases and the J gene lost 6 bases, with 15 bases spanning the gap. The CDR3 totals 15 residues. Germline-derived CDR1 and CDR2 are WNHNN and SYGVQD (reference sequence). Here the CDR3 reads CASSEGGTLVDTQYF. CDR3 nucleotide sequence: TGCGCCAGCAGTGAGGGAGGGACTCTCGTCGATACGCAGTATTTT.

The rearrangement links TRBV18 to TRBJ1-4, with D possibly TRBD1 on 5 matching bases. Germline loops: CDR1 KGHSH, CDR2 LQKENI. The CDR3 sequence is 14 residues long. V was cut by 3 bases and J by 8 bases, with 13 bases left in between. The CDR3, as DNA: TGTGCCAGCTCACCTCGAGGGGAGAAGGAAAAACTGTTTTTT. This sequence encodes CASSPRGEKEKLFF.

This clonotype was counted between two and nine times. V gene TRBV19 combines with J gene TRBJ2-1; tentative D call: TRBD1 (6 bases). This CDR3 comprises 15 residues. Per germline, CDR1 LNHDA and CDR2 SQIVND (reference sequence). V lost 5 bases, J lost 4 bases, and 15 bases lay in between. CDR3: CASSWDIRRYNEQFF. For the CDR3, the DNA is TGTGCCAGTAGTTGGGACATTCGTAGGTACAATGAGCAGTTCTTC.

This clonotype was observed a few times. The rearrangement links TRBV5-1 to TRBJ2-6; tentatively, D is TRBD1 or TRBD2 (5 bases each). The CDR3 is made up of 15 amino acids. Per germline, CDR1 SGHRS and CDR2 YFSETQ. The V end was cut by 1 base, the J end by 4 bases, with 9 bases between. Here the CDR3 DNA reads TGCGCCAGCAGCTTGCCCGGGACCGGGGCCAACGTCCTGACTTTC. Translated: CASSLPGTGANVLTF.

The sample holds a few counts of this clonotype. The chain employs TRBV3-1 and TRBJ1-6, with D possibly being TRBD1 (6 bases). Germline V lookup: CDR1 LGHDT, CDR2 YNNKEL (reference sequence). The CDR3 is 13 residues long. V shed 1 base and J shed 8 bases, with 6 bases lying between them. The CDR3 reads CASSQAGDSPLHF. In DNA, the CDR3 is TGTGCCAGCAGCCAAGCAGGGGATTCACCCCTCCACTTT. Full variable domain (remainder filled in from reference TRBV3-1 and TRBJ1-6): DTAVSQTPKYLVTQMGNDKSIKCEQNLGHDTMYWYKQDSKKFLKIMFSYNNKELIINETVPNRFSPKSPDKAHLNLHINSLELGDSAVYFCASSQAGDSPLHFGNGTRLTVT.

This clonotype has a handful of counts. This chain uses TRBV29-1 with TRBJ1-4; D is undetermined. CDR3 length: 12 residues. V shed 4 bases and J shed 6 bases, with 9 bases lying between them. Germline-derived CDR1 and CDR2 are SQVTM and ANQGSEA. The CDR3 loop is CSVVLADEKLFF. As DNA, the CDR3 is TGCAGCGTTGTCTTGGCGGATGAAAAACTGTTTTTT.

This clonotype was observed a few times. V gene TRBV11-2 combines with J gene TRBJ1-4, with no clear D. Deletions cut 2 bases from V and 5 bases from J, with 9 bases between. CDR3 length: 14 residues. Germline loops: CDR1 SGHAT, CDR2 FQNNGV. The CDR3 region has the DNA TGTGCCAGCAGCTTAAGGACCGGGAATGAAAAACTGTTTTTT. This sequence encodes CASSLRTGNEKLFF.

The V and J genes are TRBV4-2 and TRBJ1-4; no firm D call. The CDR3 contains 13 residues. The ends were cut back, 3 bases at V and 8 bases at J, with 10 bases in the middle. In germline, CDR1 is LGHNA, CDR2 YNFKEQ. Here the CDR3 reads CASSHGEQEKLFF. The CDR3, as DNA: TGTGCCAGCAGCCATGGTGAACAGGAAAAACTGTTTTTT.

The chain is built from TRBV18 and TRBJ2-1, with 7 nucleotides matching TRBD1. The CDR3 spans 12 residues. Germline V gene lookup returns CDR1 KGHSH and CDR2 LQKENI. The trim removed 5 bases at V and 6 bases at J, leaving 1 base unmatched. CDR3 sequence: CASSGDSNEQFF. The CDR3 coding sequence is TGTGCCAGCTCAGGGGACAGCAATGAGCAGTTCTTC.

V gene TRBV7-2 combines with J gene TRBJ2-2, with D possibly matching TRBD1 (6 bases). From germline, CDR1 is SGHTA and CDR2 FQGNSA. The CDR3 is 13 residues long. Trimming took 6 bases from V and 6 from J, leaving 11 bases between them. The CDR3 is CASRTTGSGELFF. CDR3 bases: TGTGCCAGCAGAACCACAGGGTCCGGGGAGCTGTTTTTT. Based on the CDR3 plus reference TRBV7-2 and TRBJ2-2, the full variable domain is GAGVSQSPSNKVTEKGKDVELRCDPISGHTALYWYRQSLGQGLEFLIYFQGNSAPDKSGLPSDRFSAERTGGSVSTLTIQRTQQEDSAVYLCASRTTGSGELFFGEGSRLTVL.

This clonotype has ten or more counts. The chain uses TRBV12-3 or TRBV12-4 and TRBJ2-1; 8 positions match TRBD2. V was pared by 5 bases and J by 7 bases, with 7 bases of the junction left unmatched. The CDR3 covers 14 residues. The CDR3 DNA reads as TGTGCCAGCAGTAACCGGGGGGGGGCGAATGAGCAGTTCTTC. It codes for CASSNRGGANEQFF.

In its sample, this clonotype was seen many times. This rearrangement joins TRBV4-1 to TRBJ1-6; 7 bases are a match to TRBD1. CDR1 and CDR2 from the germline V gene are MGHRA and YSYEKL. The CDR3 totals 17 residues. V was pared by 3 bases and J by 0 bases, with 5 bases of the junction left unmatched. CDR3 DNA: TGCGCCAGCAGCCATGGACAGGAGAGCTCCTATAATTCACCCCTCCACTTT. This gives the protein CASSHGQESSYNSPLHF.

V usage is TRBV18 and J usage is TRBJ2-7; D remains ambiguous. The germline V gene has CDR1 KGHSH and CDR2 LQKENI. CDR3 length: 14 residues. Trimming took 3 bases from V and 1 from J, leaving 10 bases between them. CDR3 sequence: CASSPDRASYEQYF. DNA for the CDR3: TGTGCCAGCTCACCGGACCGAGCATCCTACGAGCAGTACTTC. Complete variable domain (other parts from reference TRBV18 and TRBJ2-7): NAGVMQNPRHLVRRRGQEARLRCSPMKGHSHVYWYRQLPEEGLKFMVYLQKENIIDESGMPKERFSAEFPKEGPSILRIQQVVRGDSAAYFCASSPDRASYEQYFGPGTRLTVT.

V usage is TRBV7-9 and J usage is TRBJ2-4, with D tentatively TRBD1 (6 bases). From germline, CDR1 is SEHNR and CDR2 FQNEAQ (reference sequence). The CDR3 is 15 residues long. The V gene lost 5 bases and the J gene lost 1 base, with 12 bases spanning the gap. In DNA form, the CDR3 reads TGTGCCAGCAGCCCTGACAGGTTCGCCAAAAACATTCAGTACTTC. It is translated as CASSPDRFAKNIQYF.

The chain is built from TRBV7-2 and TRBJ2-3; D tentatively fits TRBD1 or TRBD2 (7 bases each). The CDR3 consists of 15 residues. Germline CDR1 SGHTA, CDR2 FQGNSA. V lost 4 bases and J lost 4, with 15 bases in between. CDR3 bases: TGTGCCAGCAGCTCCAGGGGGGGAGGGGCAGATACGCAGTATTTT. This gives the protein CASSSRGGGADTQYF.

This clonotype was observed at least ten times. This chain uses TRBV21-1 with TRBJ1-1. TRBV21-1 is noted as a pseudogene. The CDR3 is 12 amino acids. The CDR3: CASRGWNTEAFF. The CDR3 coding sequence is TGTGCCAGCCGAGGATGGAACACTGAAGCTTTCTTT.

This clonotype was detected ten times or more. The rearrangement joins TRBV5-1 to TRBJ2-1; a possible D gene is TRBD2 (6 bases). CDR3 length: 14 residues. In germline, CDR1 is SGHRS, CDR2 YFSETQ. V was pared by 1 base and J by 6 bases, with 11 bases between. The CDR3 region has the DNA TGCGCCAGCAGCTTGCGGGCGGGGACCAATGAGCAGTTCTTC. Translated, it gives CASSLRAGTNEQFF.

The chain has TRBV12-3 or TRBV12-4 and TRBJ2-7, with a possible D match to TRBD2 (6 bases). The CDR3 is made up of 14 amino acids. V shed 8 bases and J shed 2 bases, with 16 bases lying between them. This chain's CDR3 is CASALASATYEQYF. The DNA for the CDR3 is TGTGCCAGCGCGCTGGCTAGCGCGACCTACGAGCAGTACTTC.

On this clonotype itself: Because the CDR3's place on the DNA is in doubt, the DNA is left out and the CDR3 is given as listed by TCRdb. The V gene is TRBV2, the J gene TRBJ2-7. The CDR3 is 16 residues long, ends included. Germline CDR1 reads SNHLY; CDR2 reads FYNNEI. The CDR3 sequence is CASILDARSSSYEQYF.

This clonotype appeared a few times. The V gene is TRBV12-3 or TRBV12-4, the J gene TRBJ2-5; TRBD1 matches at 11 bases. After removal of 4 bases from V and 0 bases from J, the junction contained 1 base not matched to a gene. The CDR3 has 15 residues. CDR3 region: CASSWDRGYQETQYF. The CDR3 nucleotides are TGTGCCAGCAGTTGGGACAGGGGGTACCAAGAGACCCAGTACTTC.

The gene calls are TRBV12-3 or TRBV12-4 and TRBJ1-2; D uncertain. Trimming took 6 bases from V and 4 from J, leaving 15 bases between them. The CDR3 runs to 14 residues. The CDR3, as DNA: TGTGCCAGCAGCTCCGGAGGGCGAACCTATGGCTACACCTTC. This gives the protein CASSSGGRTYGYTF.

This clonotype was observed a handful of times. Here the CDR3 DNA reads TGTGCCAGCTCACCAGGGGCGAAAACTGAAGCTTTCTTT. The encoded protein is CASSPGAKTEAFF. The chain carries TRBV18 and TRBJ1-1, with D maybe TRBD1 (5 bases). The CDR3 has 13 amino acids. Germline V gene data show CDR1 as KGHSH and CDR2 as LQKENI. V was cut by 2 bases and J by 5 bases, with 9 bases left in between.

The chain recombines TRBV25-1 with TRBJ2-1; 9 bases line up with TRBD1. This CDR3 has 15 amino acids. In germline, CDR1 is MGHDK, CDR2 SYGVNS. V dropped 2 bases and J dropped 4; count of bases not matched to a gene: 3. CDR3 sequence (DNA): TGTGCCAGCAGTGAAGCCGGGACAGGGTACAATGAGCAGTTCTTC. Protein sequence: CASSEAGTGYNEQFF.

This clonotype appeared a few times. The CDR3 loop reads CASSIASTDGEAFF. In DNA, the CDR3 is TGTGCCAGCAGTATAGCATCTACAGACGGTGAAGCTTTCTTT. This rearrangement joins TRBV7-9 to TRBJ1-1; D is unclear. The V gene lost 6 bases and the J gene lost 7 bases, with 18 bases spanning the gap. This CDR3 contains 14 residues. CDR1 is SEHNR, CDR2 FQNEAQ, per germline (reference sequence).

In this sample, this clonotype turned up a few times. V usage is TRBV30 and J usage is TRBJ2-1; D perhaps matches TRBD2 (5 bases). Deletions cut 8 bases from V and 3 bases from J, with 17 bases between. The CDR3 totals 14 residues. Germline CDR1 GTSNPN, CDR2 SVGIG (reference sequence). The CDR3 sequence is CALEYGGGYNEQFF. The CDR3 DNA follows: TGTGCCCTGGAGTACGGAGGAGGCTACAATGAGCAGTTCTTC.

This clonotype was seen a handful of times. The rearrangement uses TRBV7-9 and TRBJ2-3; perhaps TRBD1 as D (6 bases). The CDR3 spans 15 residues. Germline V gene data show CDR1 as SEHNR and CDR2 as FQNEAQ (reference sequence). Deletions cut 9 bases from V and 0 bases from J, with 16 bases between. CDR3 protein: CARSPPGDSTDTQYF. The CDR3 nucleotides read TGTGCCAGAAGCCCCCCAGGGGACAGCACAGATACGCAGTATTTT. Full variable domain (remainder filled in from reference TRBV7-9 and TRBJ2-3): DTGVSQNPRHKITKRGQNVTFRCDPISEHNRLYWYRQTLGQGPEFLTYFQNEAQLEKSRLLSDRFSAERPKGSFSTLEIQRTEQGDSAMYLCARSPPGDSTDTQYFGPGTRLTVL.

This clonotype has more than one count but fewer than ten. The chain is built from TRBV6-2 or TRBV6-3 and TRBJ2-5; possibly TRBD2 for D (6 bases). Germline V CDR1 and CDR2: MNHEY, SVGEGT. The CDR3 extends over 14 amino acids. Trimming took off 6 bases at V and 3 bases at J, with 14 bases between the two ends. CDR3 sequence: CASSPWEVEETQYF. In DNA, the CDR3 is TGTGCCAGCAGCCCCTGGGAGGTGGAAGAGACCCAGTACTTC.

There are a few counts of this clonotype. V gene TRBV6-1 combines with J gene TRBJ2-6; D uncertain. The CDR3 covers 14 residues. CDR1 is MNHNS and CDR2 is SASEGT in the germline V gene. Trimming removed 4 bases at V and 13 bases at J, with 17 bases between. Here the CDR3 reads CASSGEVGIGVLTF. CDR3 sequence (DNA): TGTGCCAGCAGTGGGGAAGTGGGAATTGGTGTCCTGACTTTC.